The rows below give T cell receptor beta chains drawn from one sample of a study of shared clonotypes between healthy human individuals. Sequencing used immunoSEQ multiplex PCR; TCRdb keeps in-frame clones, though not all of them. The sample gives some 2.3 million clones, 85% to 95% of which show up once; around 0.4% is in the top ten. The sequenced material came from naive CD4+ T cells from PBMCs. Every receptor here comes from a man younger than 35 in good health. Some clones in this sample may be carry-over from other donors' samples. Each CDR3 is given with its conserved first and last residue. A D gene is named only where the DNA matches it firmly. Rows give clone size only sometimes, using once, few, many, or a class for an expanded clone.

TRBD2	TRBJ2-5	TRBV5-1	-	CASSPGTSVRETQYF	TGCGCCAGCAGCCCCGGGACTAGCGTAAGAGAGACCCAGTACTTC
-	TRBJ1-1	TRBV11-2	-	CASSSKRGLTEAFF	TGTGCCAGCAGCTCAAAAAGGGGTTTGACTGAAGCTTTCTTT
-	TRBJ2-5	TRBV19	-	CASSIAWGVQETQYF	TGTGCCAGCAGTATAGCATGGGGGGTCCAAGAGACCCAGTACTTC
TRBD1	TRBJ2-2	TRBV7-3	-	CASGRQGAGELFF	TGTGCCAGCGGGCGACAGGGGGCCGGGGAGCTGTTTTTT
TRBD2	TRBJ2-2	TRBV27	-	CASSLGLAGVVGELFF	TGTGCCAGCAGTCTGGGACTAGCGGGAGTGGTCGGGGAGCTGTTTTTT
-	TRBJ1-2	TRBV28	-	CASSPRTITESNYGYTF	TGTGCCAGCAGTCCACGGACAATAACAGAATCAAACTATGGCTACACCTTC
-	TRBJ2-1	TRBV5-1	-	CASSLSWGSSYNEQFF	TGCGCCAGCAGCTTAAGTTGGGGCAGCTCCTACAATGAGCAGTTCTTC
TRBD2	TRBJ2-1	TRBV4-1	-	CASSQDLPGRGDNEQFF	TGCGCCAGCAGCCAAGATCTCCCAGGGCGGGGGGACAATGAGCAGTTCTTC
-	TRBJ2-5	TRBV30	-	CAWGSGHQETQYF	TGTGCCTGGGGGAGCGGGCACCAAGAGACCCAGTACTTC
TRBD1	TRBJ2-7	TRBV5-4	once	CASSYTTGTGTYEQYF	TGTGCCAGCAGCTACACCACCGGGACAGGGACCTACGAGCAGTACTTC
-	TRBJ1-4	TRBV4-1	-	CASSPLRAGEKLFF	TGCGCCAGCAGCCCCCTAAGGGCGGGAGAAAAACTGTTTTTT
-	TRBJ1-3	TRBV5-1	-	CASSLSTGSGNTIYF	TGCGCCAGCAGCCTCTCGACAGGCTCTGGAAACACCATATATTTT
-	TRBJ2-5	TRBV2	-	CASSEIRGPETQYF	TGTGCCAGCAGTGAAATCCGGGGGCCGGAGACCCAGTACTTC
-	TRBJ2-5	TRBV7-9	-	CASSLVPTTQETQYF	TGTGCCAGCAGCTTAGTTCCCACGACGCAAGAGACCCAGTACTTC
-	TRBJ1-5	TRBV6-1	few	CASTRQFNQPQHF	TGTGCCAGCACCCGACAGTTCAATCAGCCCCAGCATTTT
TRBD2	TRBJ2-3	TRBV18	-	CASSPIALAGADTQYF	TGTGCCAGCTCACCTATTGCACTAGCGGGAGCCGATACGCAGTATTTT
TRBD1	TRBJ1-1	TRBV6-1	-	CAGNTRQGGGGKAFF	TGTGCCGGGAACACTCGACAGGGGGGAGGAGGAAAGGCTTTCTTT
-	TRBJ1-2	TRBV6-5	-	CASSPLHSPGKGYTF	TGTGCCAGTTCCCCCCTCCACTCCCCGGGGAAAGGCTACACCTTC
-	TRBJ2-3	TRBV5-4	-	CASSPATSSTDTQYF	TGTGCCAGCAGCCCCGCCACTTCTTCCACAGATACGCAGTATTTT
-	TRBJ1-3	TRBV7-8	-	CASSPRGRDEGNKISGNTIYF	TGTGCCAGCAGCCCCCGGGGTAGAGACGAAGGAAATAAAATCTCTGGAAACACCATATATTTT
TRBD1	TRBJ1-1	TRBV5-6	-	CASSSSGTGLAFF	TGTGCCAGCAGCTCCTCCGGGACAGGTTTAGCTTTCTTT
-	TRBJ2-3	TRBV4-2	-	CASSPGTIADTQYF	TGTGCCAGCAGCCCGGGGACGATAGCAGATACGCAGTATTTT
TRBD2	TRBJ2-5	TRBV28	-	CATRTSGIQETQYF	TGTGCCACCCGGACTAGCGGGATTCAAGAGACCCAGTACTTC
TRBD1	TRBJ2-5	TRBV30	once	CAWSVQGGQETQYF	TGTGCCTGGAGTGTACAGGGGGGCCAAGAGACCCAGTACTTC
-	TRBJ1-2	TRBV28	-	CASSFTAEQSLNYGYTF	TGTGCCAGCAGTTTCACGGCTGAGCAAAGTCTTAACTATGGCTACACCTTC
-	TRBJ1-1	TRBV13	-	CASSLYRGMQSAFF	TGTGCCAGCAGCTTATATAGAGGGATGCAGTCGGCTTTCTTT
-	TRBJ1-5	TRBV19	-	CASSIDRGGNQPQHF	TGTGCCAGTAGTATAGATCGTGGCGGGAATCAGCCCCAGCATTTT
TRBD1	TRBJ2-7	TRBV11-2	-	CASSLSRDRGYEQYF	TGTGCCAGCAGCTTAAGCCGGGACAGGGGGTACGAGCAGTACTTC
TRBD2	TRBJ2-2	TRBV5-4	once	CASSLKTSGRTGELFF	TGTGCCAGCAGCTTGAAGACTAGCGGGAGAACCGGGGAGCTGTTTTTT
-	TRBJ2-2	TRBV28	-	CASSLLVNTGELFF	TGTGCCAGCAGTTTATTGGTGAACACCGGGGAGCTGTTTTTT
TRBD2	TRBJ2-3	TRBV9	-	CASSVGLAGEDTQYF	TGTGCCAGCAGCGTCGGACTAGCGGGAGAAGATACGCAGTATTTT
TRBD2	TRBJ2-1	TRBV2	-	CASRLAGWDAHEQFF	TGTGCCAGCAGATTAGCGGGATGGGATGCCCATGAGCAGTTCTTC
-	TRBJ2-7	TRBV7-9	-	CASSSAGRASYEQYF	TGTGCCAGCAGCTCCGCAGGCCGGGCCTCCTACGAGCAGTACTTC
TRBD1	TRBJ2-7	TRBV28	-	CASSLTGTGFEQYF	TGTGCCAGCAGTTTAACCGGGACAGGCTTCGAGCAGTACTTC
TRBD2	TRBJ2-5	TRBV7-9	-	CASSQGLAVQETQYF	TGTGCCAGCAGTCAGGGACTAGCGGTTCAAGAGACCCAGTACTTC
-	TRBJ2-7	TRBV6-6	-	CASSLKSGSYEQYF	TGTGCCAGCAGCTTGAAATCAGGGTCCTACGAGCAGTACTTC
-	TRBJ1-2	TRBV4-2	-	CASSQVQANYGYTF	TGTGCCAGCAGCCAAGTCCAGGCTAACTATGGCTACACCTTC
TRBD2	TRBJ2-3	TRBV9	-	CASSAHLLAGGPDTQYF	TGTGCCAGCAGCGCCCACTTACTAGCGGGAGGTCCAGATACGCAGTATTTT
TRBD1	TRBJ1-4	TRBV11-2	-	CASSATGGQSWEKLFF	TGTGCCAGCAGCGCTACAGGGGGGCAGTCTTGGGAAAAACTGTTTTTT
-	TRBJ2-7	TRBV7-8	-	CASSLLRQGGGVSYEQYF	TGTGCCAGCAGCTTACTGCGGCAGGGAGGAGGGGTGAGCTACGAGCAGTACTTC
-	TRBJ2-1	TRBV19	-	CASSPLYLYNEQFF	TGTGCCAGTAGTCCGCTTTACCTCTACAATGAGCAGTTCTTC